The text below deals with one TCR beta chain. This sample is drawn from a study of blood T cell repertoires in COVID-19. Libraries were prepared by immunoSEQ multiplex PCR; TCRdb keeps only in-frame clonotypes and omits some of them. The sample includes some 180,000 clones, around 83% of them seen just once. The clonotype comes from a woman aged 70-85 years who had recovered from COVID-19. Sequencing was done on a sample of peripheral blood.

CDR3 nucleotide sequence: TGTGCCAGCAGCACCGGGCCCCAAGGGAGTTCACCCCTCCACTTT. It encodes CASSTGPQGSSPLHF. This rearrangement joins TRBV11-1 to TRBJ1-6, with unresolved D. V gave up 5 bases and J gave up 9 bases, with 17 bases separating them. The CDR3 is made up of 15 amino acids. Looked up from germline, CDR1 is SGHAT and CDR2 is FQDESV (reference sequence).